This TCR beta chain was captured in a study of circulating and synovial CD4+ cells in juvenile arthritis. Germline V lookup: CDR1 SGHAT, CDR2 FQDESV (reference sequence). The CDR3 has 14 amino acids. The germline V and J ends were trimmed by 5 bases and 7 bases, with 15 bases remaining between them. Cells came from less than 12 mL of blood per patient. Here immunoSEQ multiplex PCR was the method, and the copy in TCRdb shows in-frame clones only, minus some. The table has about 1,300 clones, 88% seen once. This chain connects TRBV11-1 to TRBJ2-1, with D perhaps TRBD2 (6 bases). The sample taken for sequencing was HLA-DR+ CD4+ T cells from blood. Specified subset: circulating pathogenic-like lymphocytes, sorted as HLA-DR+CD14-CD3+CD4+CD25low/- blood T cells. The source of this sequence is a human patient with juvenile idiopathic arthritis. Some clones in this sample may be carry-over from other donors' samples. This chain's CDR3 is CASSPDGLRNEQFF. The CDR3 DNA sequence: TGTGCCAGCAGCCCAGACGGACTAAGGAATGAGCAGTTCTTC.